These T cell receptor beta chains were read from a single sample in a study of cytomegalovirus exposure and HLA in healthy donors. Repertoires were generated with immunoSEQ multiplex PCR, while TCRdb's copy carries only in-frame clones and drops some. Among roughly 69,000 clones listed, around 72% were seen once. Source material: PBMCs. The receptors here all came from a male donor in good health and CMV-seropositive. Each CDR3 is given with its conserved first and last residue. A D gene is named only where the DNA matches it firmly. A row's size may be missing; if present it is once, few, many or a size class.

J gene,V gene,clone size,D gene,CDR3 protein,CDR3 DNA
TRBJ1-5,TRBV4-1,-,-,CASSPRTPQGEDPNQPQHF,TGCGCCAGCAGCCCAAGGACCCCACAGGGTGAGGATCCTAATCAGCCCCAGCATTTT
TRBJ2-4,TRBV7-9,-,TRBD1,CASGGQRKNIQYF,TGTGCCAGCGGGGGACAGCGAAAAAACATTCAGTACTTC
TRBJ2-7,TRBV9,-,-,CASSVADSPYEQYF,TGTGCCAGCAGCGTAGCCGACTCCCCCTACGAGCAGTACTTC
TRBJ1-6,TRBV11-2,-,-,CASSHGGGRSSPLHF,TGTGCCAGCAGCCACGGGGGGGGTCGTAGTTCACCCCTCCACTTT
TRBJ2-3,TRBV9,few,TRBD2,CASSVTSGGGRTGTQYF,TGTGCCAGCAGCGTAACTAGCGGGGGGGGTCGAACTGGTACGCAGTATTTT
TRBJ2-1,TRBV12-1,-,-,CASSFTSGESDNEQFF,TGTGCCAGCAGCTTTACTAGCGGGGAGTCGGACAATGAGCAGTTCTTC
TRBJ2-5,TRBV14,-,-,CASSRDSTVETQYF,TGTGCCAGCAGCCGAGACAGCACAGTCGAGACCCAGTACTTC
TRBJ1-1,TRBV5-1,-,-,CASSFSGPNTEAFF,TGCGCCAGCAGCTTTTCAGGGCCTAACACTGAAGCTTTCTTT
TRBJ2-3,TRBV18,few,TRBD1,CASSPRGRDGTQYF,TGTGCCAGCTCACCCAGGGGGCGCGACGGGACGCAGTATTTT
TRBJ2-5,TRBV4-2,-,-,CASSRDSPPQETQYF,TGTGCCAGCAGCCGGGACTCCCCACCGCAAGAGACCCAGTACTTC
TRBJ2-5,TRBV27,-,TRBD1,CASSLSGTAEVRTQYF,TGTGCCAGCAGTTTATCCGGGACAGCCGAGGTCAGGACCCAGTACTTC
TRBJ2-5,TRBV7-9,few,TRBD2,CSSSSISGGARETQYF,TGTTCCAGCAGCTCTATTAGCGGGGGGGCCCGGGAGACCCAGTACTTC
TRBJ2-7,TRBV6-1,-,TRBD2,CASRLAEPYEQYF,TGTGCCAGCAGACTAGCGGAGCCCTACGAGCAGTACTTC
TRBJ2-7,TRBV2,-,TRBD2,CASRPSGDQYF,TGTGCCAGCAGGCCTAGCGGAGACCAGTACTTC
TRBJ1-5,TRBV2,-,-,CASSEEGTLNQPQHF,TGTGCCAGCAGTGAGGAGGGAACTCTCAATCAGCCCCAGCATTTT
TRBJ2-3,TRBV5-6,-,-,CASSLTTDAQYF,TGTGCCAGCAGCTTGACAACAGATGCGCAGTATTTT
TRBJ2-7,TRBV19,-,-,CASSLSGAHEQYF,TGTGCCAGTAGCCTGAGTGGGGCGCACGAGCAGTACTTC
TRBJ2-1,TRBV5-1,-,-,CASSLVGDSYNEQFF,TGCGCCAGCAGCTTGGTCGGGGACTCCTACAATGAGCAGTTCTTC
TRBJ2-5,TRBV10-3,-,-,CAISDGGASRRETQYF,TGTGCCATCAGTGACGGGGGAGCGTCCCGGAGGGAGACCCAGTACTTC
TRBJ1-1,TRBV7-9,-,TRBD1,CSSSLRAGGNTEAFF,TGTTCCAGCAGCTTACGGGCAGGGGGGAACACTGAAGCTTTCTTT
TRBJ1-6,TRBV7-9,-,-,CASSRGGSPPGSPLHF,TGTGCCAGCAGCCGGGGGGGCAGTCCCCCGGGATCACCCCTCCACTTT
TRBJ2-1,TRBV12-5,-,TRBD2,CASGLIIAGGGNEQFF,TGTGCTAGTGGTTTGATTATAGCGGGTGGTGGCAATGAGCAGTTCTTC
TRBJ2-3,TRBV4-1,-,TRBD2,CASSQDRLAGGRRDTQYF,TGCGCCAGCAGCCAAGATAGGTTAGCGGGGGGGCGAAGAGATACGCAGTATTTT
TRBJ2-7,TRBV5-4,-,TRBD1,CASSPSAGQGAYEQYF,TGTGCCAGCAGTCCCAGTGCGGGACAGGGGGCCTACGAGCAGTACTTC
TRBJ2-1,TRBV11-3,-,TRBD2,CASSFSGSSYNEQFF,TGTGCCAGCAGCTTTAGCGGGAGCTCCTACAATGAGCAGTTCTTC
TRBJ2-5,TRBV7-2,few,TRBD2,CASSLARNLAGGQETQYF,TGTGCCAGCAGCTTAGCGCGCAATTTAGCGGGGGGCCAAGAGACCCAGTACTTC
TRBJ2-3,TRBV5-4,-,TRBD1,CASSLMAGGWTDTQYF,TGTGCCAGCAGCTTGATGGCAGGGGGCTGGACAGATACGCAGTATTTT
TRBJ2-5,TRBV10-3,few,-,CAISRALETQYF,TGTGCCATCTCGCGCGCATTGGAGACCCAGTACTTC
TRBJ2-3,TRBV30,-,-,CAFRQRTDTQYF,TGTGCCTTTAGACAGCGCACAGATACGCAGTATTTT
TRBJ2-7,TRBV7-9,-,-,CASSKRELLSEQYF,TGTGCCAGCAGCAAACGGGAACTGCTCTCCGAGCAGTACTTC
TRBJ2-4,TRBV7-2,-,TRBD2,CASSLGGGQNIQYF,TGTGCCAGCAGCTTAGGGGGAGGGCAGAACATTCAGTACTTC
TRBJ2-7,TRBV6-1,few,-,CASSEQTAYEQYF,TGTGCCAGCAGTGAACAGACAGCCTACGAGCAGTACTTC
TRBJ1-1,TRBV11-2,once,TRBD1,CASSAQQGRAFF,TGTGCCAGCAGCGCCCAACAGGGGCGAGCTTTCTTT
TRBJ2-7,TRBV27,-,-,CASSLATGTSYEQYF,TGTGCCAGCAGTTTGGCAACAGGGACCTCCTACGAGCAGTACTTC
TRBJ2-2,TRBV5-1,-,-,CASSLTAGATGELFF,TGCGCCAGCAGCTTAACGGCAGGGGCCACCGGGGAGCTGTTTTTT
TRBJ2-3,TRBV7-2,-,TRBD2,CASSFGSGGPGTQYF,TGTGCCAGCAGCTTTGGAAGCGGGGGGCCGGGTACGCAGTATTTT
TRBJ2-7,TRBV5-6,-,TRBD1,CASSFIGTVVYEQYF,TGTGCCAGCAGCTTTATTGGGACAGTAGTCTACGAGCAGTACTTC
TRBJ1-6,TRBV6-1,-,-,CASSESVPVYSPLHF,TGTGCCAGCAGTGAAAGTGTGCCGGTGTACTCACCCCTCCACTTT
TRBJ1-2,TRBV2,-,TRBD1,CASRVGQDYGYTF,TGTGCCAGCAGGGTGGGACAGGACTATGGCTACACCTTC
TRBJ2-7,TRBV7-9,few,TRBD1,CASSPGQGWDEQYF,TGTGCCAGCAGCCCCGGACAGGGGTGGGACGAGCAGTACTTC
TRBJ2-1,TRBV5-5,few,TRBD2,CASSPLGAGGPWEQFF,TGTGCCAGCAGCCCGTTGGGGGCGGGGGGGCCATGGGAGCAGTTCTTC
TRBJ1-1,TRBV5-1,-,-,CASSLAQWGGGNTEAFF,TGCGCCAGCAGCTTGGCCCAATGGGGGGGTGGGAACACTGAAGCTTTCTTT
TRBJ1-2,TRBV5-6,-,-,CASSPSTGSGYGYTF,TGTGCCAGCAGCCCCTCTACAGGGAGTGGCTATGGCTACACCTTC
TRBJ2-1,TRBV9,-,TRBD2,CASSVVGAGDEQFF,TGTGCCAGCAGCGTAGTCGGGGCGGGGGATGAGCAGTTCTTC
TRBJ1-5,TRBV5-4,-,-,CASSLGPGNQPQHF,TGTGCCAGCAGCTTGGGCCCGGGGAATCAGCCCCAGCATTTT
TRBJ2-3,TRBV29-1,-,TRBD1,CSVDDREGTDTQYF,TGCAGCGTTGACGACAGGGAAGGCACAGATACGCAGTATTTT
TRBJ1-3,TRBV27,-,TRBD1,CASSFTGVEAGNTIYF,TGTGCCAGCAGTTTCACAGGGGTTGAAGCTGGAAACACCATATATTTT
TRBJ1-2,TRBV7-6,once,-,CASSLVYRGLNYGYTF,TGTGCCAGCAGCTTAGTGTATAGGGGACTTAACTATGGCTACACCTTC
TRBJ1-1,TRBV6-5,-,TRBD1,CASSRDRGTTEAFF,TGTGCCAGCAGCCGGGACAGGGGGACCACTGAAGCTTTCTTT
TRBJ2-7,TRBV28,-,-,CASSLARYEQYF,TGTGCCAGCAGCCTAGCGAGGTACGAGCAGTACTTC